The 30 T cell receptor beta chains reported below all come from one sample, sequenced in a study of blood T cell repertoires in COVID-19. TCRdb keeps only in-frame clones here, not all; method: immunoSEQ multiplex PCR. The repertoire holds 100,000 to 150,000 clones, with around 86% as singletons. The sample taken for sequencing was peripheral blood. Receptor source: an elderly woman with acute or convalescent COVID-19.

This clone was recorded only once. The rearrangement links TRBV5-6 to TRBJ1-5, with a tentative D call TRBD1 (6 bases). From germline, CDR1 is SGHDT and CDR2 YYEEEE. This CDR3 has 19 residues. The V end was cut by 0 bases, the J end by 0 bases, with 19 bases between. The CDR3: CASSLAAQRGISSNQPQHF. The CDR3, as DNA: TGTGCCAGCAGCTTGGCCGCCCAAAGGGGGATCTCTAGCAATCAGCCCCAGCATTTT.

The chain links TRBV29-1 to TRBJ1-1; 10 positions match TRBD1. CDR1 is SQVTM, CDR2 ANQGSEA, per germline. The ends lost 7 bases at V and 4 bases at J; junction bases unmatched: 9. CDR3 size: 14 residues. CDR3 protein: CSDLDRGRTTEAFF. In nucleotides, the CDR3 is TGCAGCGACCTCGACAGGGGGCGAACCACTGAAGCTTTCTTT.

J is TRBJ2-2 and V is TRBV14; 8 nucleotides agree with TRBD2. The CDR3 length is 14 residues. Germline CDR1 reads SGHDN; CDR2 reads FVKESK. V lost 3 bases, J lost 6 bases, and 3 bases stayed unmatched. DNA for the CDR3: TGTGCCAGCAGCCACAGCGGGGGCGCCGGGGAGCTGTTTTTT. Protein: CASSHSGGAGELFF.

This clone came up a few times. For the CDR3, the DNA is TGTGCCAGCAGCCTCACAGGCCAATCTAACTATGGCTACACCTTC. Its translation: CASSLTGQSNYGYTF. V and J are TRBV7-9 and TRBJ1-2; possible D gene TRBD1, 5 bases. Germline CDR1 and CDR2: SEHNR and FQNEAQ (reference sequence). Between the trimmed V and J ends, which lost 5 bases and 0 bases, there was a span of 13 bases. This CDR3 region has 15 residues.

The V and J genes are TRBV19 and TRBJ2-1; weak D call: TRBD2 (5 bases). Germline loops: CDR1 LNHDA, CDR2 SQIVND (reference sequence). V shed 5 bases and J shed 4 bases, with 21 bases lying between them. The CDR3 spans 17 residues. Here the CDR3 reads CASSPSRSTGVYNEQFF. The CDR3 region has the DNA TGTGCCAGTAGTCCCTCTCGGTCGACCGGGGTGTACAATGAGCAGTTCTTC.

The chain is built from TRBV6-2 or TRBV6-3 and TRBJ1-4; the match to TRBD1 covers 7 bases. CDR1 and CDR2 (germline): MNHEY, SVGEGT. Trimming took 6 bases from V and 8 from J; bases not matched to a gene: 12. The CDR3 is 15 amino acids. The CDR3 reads CASSPGIRQGEKLFF. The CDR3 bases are TGTGCCAGCAGCCCGGGGATAAGACAGGGCGAAAAACTGTTTTTT.

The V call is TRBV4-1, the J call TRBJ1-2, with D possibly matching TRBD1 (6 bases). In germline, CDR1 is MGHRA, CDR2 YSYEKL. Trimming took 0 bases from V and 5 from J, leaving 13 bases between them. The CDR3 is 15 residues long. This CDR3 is CASSQDLQRGYGYTF. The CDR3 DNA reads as TGCGCCAGCAGCCAAGATCTCCAAAGGGGGTATGGCTACACCTTC.

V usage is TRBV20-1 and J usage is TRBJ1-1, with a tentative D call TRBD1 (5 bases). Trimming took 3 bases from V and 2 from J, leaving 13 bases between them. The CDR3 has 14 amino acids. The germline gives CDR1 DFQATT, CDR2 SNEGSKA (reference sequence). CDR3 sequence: CSASKGVANTEAFF. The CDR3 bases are TGCAGTGCTAGTAAAGGGGTAGCTAACACTGAAGCTTTCTTT.

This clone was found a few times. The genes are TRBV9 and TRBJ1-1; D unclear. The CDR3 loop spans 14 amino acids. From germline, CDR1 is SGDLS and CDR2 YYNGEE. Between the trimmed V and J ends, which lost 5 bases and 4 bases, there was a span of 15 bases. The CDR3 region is CASSVGGVGTEAFF. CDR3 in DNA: TGTGCCAGCAGTGTTGGCGGGGTGGGCACTGAAGCTTTCTTT. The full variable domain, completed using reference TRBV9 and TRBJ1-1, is DSGVTQTPKHLITATGQRVTLRCSPRSGDLSVYWYQQSLDQGLQFLIQYYNGEERAKGNILERFSAQQFPDLHSELNLSSLELGDSALYFCASSVGGVGTEAFFGQGTRLTVV.

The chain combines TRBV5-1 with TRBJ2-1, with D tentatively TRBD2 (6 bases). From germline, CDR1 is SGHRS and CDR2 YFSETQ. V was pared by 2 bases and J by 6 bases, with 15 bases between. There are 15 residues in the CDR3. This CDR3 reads CASSFLASESNEQFF. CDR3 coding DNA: TGCGCCAGCAGCTTTTTGGCTAGCGAGTCCAATGAGCAGTTCTTC.

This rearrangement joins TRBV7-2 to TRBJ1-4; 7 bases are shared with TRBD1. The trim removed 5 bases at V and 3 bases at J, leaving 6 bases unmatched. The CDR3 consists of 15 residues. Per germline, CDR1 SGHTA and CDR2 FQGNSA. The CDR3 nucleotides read TGTGCCAGCAGCCTAAGACAGGGAGCTAATGAAAAACTGTTTTTT. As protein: CASSLRQGANEKLFF. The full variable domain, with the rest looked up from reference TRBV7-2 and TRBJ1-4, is GAGVSQSPSNKVTEKGKDVELRCDPISGHTALYWYRQSLGQGLEFLIYFQGNSAPDKSGLPSDRFSAERTGGSVSTLTIQRTQQEDSAVYLCASSLRQGANEKLFFGSGTQLSVL.

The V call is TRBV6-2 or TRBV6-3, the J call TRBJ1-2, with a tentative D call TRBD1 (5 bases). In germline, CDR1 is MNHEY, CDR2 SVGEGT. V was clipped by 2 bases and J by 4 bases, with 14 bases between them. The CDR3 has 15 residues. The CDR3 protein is CASSYGQGLGYGYTF. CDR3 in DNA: TGTGCCAGCAGTTACGGGCAGGGACTAGGCTATGGCTACACCTTC.

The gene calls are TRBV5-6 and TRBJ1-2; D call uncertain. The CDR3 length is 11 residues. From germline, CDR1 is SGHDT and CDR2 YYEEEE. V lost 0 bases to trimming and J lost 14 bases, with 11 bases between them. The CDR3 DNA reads TGTGCCAGCAGCTTGGGGCCCCTGAGGACCTTC. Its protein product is CASSLGPLRTF.

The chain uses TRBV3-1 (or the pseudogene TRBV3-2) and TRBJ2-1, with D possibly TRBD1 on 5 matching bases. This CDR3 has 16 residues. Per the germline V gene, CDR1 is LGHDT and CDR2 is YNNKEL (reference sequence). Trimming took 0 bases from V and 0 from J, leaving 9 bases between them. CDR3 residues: CASSQDLRGSYNEQFF. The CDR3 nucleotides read TGTGCCAGCAGCCAAGATCTAAGGGGCTCCTACAATGAGCAGTTCTTC.

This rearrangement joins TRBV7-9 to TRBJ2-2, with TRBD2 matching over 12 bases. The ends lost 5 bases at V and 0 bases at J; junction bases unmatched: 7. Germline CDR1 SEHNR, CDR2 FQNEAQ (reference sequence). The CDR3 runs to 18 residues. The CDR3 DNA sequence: TGTGCCAGCAGCCGCGGACTAGCGGGGCCTGCGAACACCGGGGAGCTGTTTTTT. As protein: CASSRGLAGPANTGELFF.

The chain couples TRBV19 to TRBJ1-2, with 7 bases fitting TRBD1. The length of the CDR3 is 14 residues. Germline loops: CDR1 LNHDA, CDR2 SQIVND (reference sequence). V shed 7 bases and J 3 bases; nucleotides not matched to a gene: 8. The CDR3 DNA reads TGTGCCAGTACAAGACAGGGAATGTACTATGGCTACACCTTC. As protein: CASTRQGMYYGYTF.

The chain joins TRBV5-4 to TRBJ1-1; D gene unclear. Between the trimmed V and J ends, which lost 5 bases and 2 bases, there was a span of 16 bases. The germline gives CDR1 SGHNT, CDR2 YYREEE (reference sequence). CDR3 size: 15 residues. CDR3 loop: CASSRPAGGNTEAFF. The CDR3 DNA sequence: TGTGCCAGCAGTCGCCCGGCAGGAGGTAACACTGAAGCTTTCTTT.

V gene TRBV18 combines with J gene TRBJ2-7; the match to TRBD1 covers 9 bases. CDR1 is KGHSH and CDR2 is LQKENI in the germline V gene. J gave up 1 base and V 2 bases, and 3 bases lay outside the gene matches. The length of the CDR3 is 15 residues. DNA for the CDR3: TGTGCCAGCTCACCAAGGACAGGGGCGTCCTACGAGCAGTACGTC. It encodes CASSPRTGASYEQYV.

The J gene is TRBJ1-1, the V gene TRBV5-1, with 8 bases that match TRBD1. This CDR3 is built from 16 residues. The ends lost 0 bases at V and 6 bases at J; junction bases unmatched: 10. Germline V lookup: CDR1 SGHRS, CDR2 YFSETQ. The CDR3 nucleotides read TGCGCCAGCAGCTTGGGGACAGGGCCGGGAACGCCTGAAGCTTTCTTT. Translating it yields CASSLGTGPGTPEAFF.

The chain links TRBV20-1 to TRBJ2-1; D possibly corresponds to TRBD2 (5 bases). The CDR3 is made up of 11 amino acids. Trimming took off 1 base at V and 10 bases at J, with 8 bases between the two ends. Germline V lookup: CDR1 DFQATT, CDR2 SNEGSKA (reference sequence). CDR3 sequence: CSARGTGEQFF. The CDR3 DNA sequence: TGCAGTGCTAGAGGCACGGGAGAGCAGTTCTTC.

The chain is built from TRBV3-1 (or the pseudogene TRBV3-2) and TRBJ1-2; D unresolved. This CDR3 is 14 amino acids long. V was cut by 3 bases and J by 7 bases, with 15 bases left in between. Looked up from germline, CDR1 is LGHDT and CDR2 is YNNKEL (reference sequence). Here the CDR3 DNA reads TGTGCCAGCAGCCATGACACGGCCCCCACTGGCTACACCTTC. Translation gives CASSHDTAPTGYTF.

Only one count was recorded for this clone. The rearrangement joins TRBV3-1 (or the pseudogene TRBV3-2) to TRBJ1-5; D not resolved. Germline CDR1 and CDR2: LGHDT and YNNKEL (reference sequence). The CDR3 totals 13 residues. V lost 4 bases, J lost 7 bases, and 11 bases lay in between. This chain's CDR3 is CASSREGKQPQHF. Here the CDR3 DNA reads TGTGCCAGCAGCCGGGAGGGTAAGCAGCCCCAGCATTTT.

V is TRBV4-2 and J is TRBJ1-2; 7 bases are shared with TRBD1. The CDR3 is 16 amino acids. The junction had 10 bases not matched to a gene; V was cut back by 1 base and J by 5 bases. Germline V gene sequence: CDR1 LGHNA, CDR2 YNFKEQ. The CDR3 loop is CASSQGDRQGEYGYTF. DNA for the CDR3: TGTGCCAGCAGCCAAGGGGACAGACAGGGCGAATATGGCTACACCTTC.

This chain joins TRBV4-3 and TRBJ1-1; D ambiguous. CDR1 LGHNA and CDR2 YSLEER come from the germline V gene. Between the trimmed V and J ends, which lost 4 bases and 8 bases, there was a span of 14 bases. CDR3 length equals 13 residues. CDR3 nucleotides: TGCGCCAGCAGCCTCAACCTACTCAGGGAAGCTTTCTTT. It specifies CASSLNLLREAFF.

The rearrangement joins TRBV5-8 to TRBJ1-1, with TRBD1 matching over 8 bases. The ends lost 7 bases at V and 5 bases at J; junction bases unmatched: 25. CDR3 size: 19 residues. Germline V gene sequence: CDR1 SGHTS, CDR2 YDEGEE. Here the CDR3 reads CASPERPGRQDRVSTEAFF. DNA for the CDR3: TGTGCCAGCCCGGAAAGACCGGGACGCCAGGACAGGGTTTCGACTGAAGCTTTCTTT. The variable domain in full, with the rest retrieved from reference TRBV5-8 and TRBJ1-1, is EAGVTQSPTHLIKTRGQQATLRCSPISGHTSVYWYQQALGLGLQFLLWYDEGEERNRGNFPPRFSGRQFPNYSSELNVNALELEDSALYLCASPERPGRQDRVSTEAFFGQGTRLTVV.

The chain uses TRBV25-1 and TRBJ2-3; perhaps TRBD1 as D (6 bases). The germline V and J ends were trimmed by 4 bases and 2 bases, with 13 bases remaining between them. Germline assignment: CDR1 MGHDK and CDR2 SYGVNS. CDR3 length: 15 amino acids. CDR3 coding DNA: TGTGCCAGCAGTGGAACAGGGACCCACACAGATACGCAGTATTTT. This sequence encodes CASSGTGTHTDTQYF.

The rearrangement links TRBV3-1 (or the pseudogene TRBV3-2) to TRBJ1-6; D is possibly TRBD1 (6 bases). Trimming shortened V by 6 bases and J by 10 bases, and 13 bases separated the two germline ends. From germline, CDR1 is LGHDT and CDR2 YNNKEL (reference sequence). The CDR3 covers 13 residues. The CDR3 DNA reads TGTGCCAGCAGTACAGCAGGGGAGTCACCCCTCCACTTT. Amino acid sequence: CASSTAGESPLHF.

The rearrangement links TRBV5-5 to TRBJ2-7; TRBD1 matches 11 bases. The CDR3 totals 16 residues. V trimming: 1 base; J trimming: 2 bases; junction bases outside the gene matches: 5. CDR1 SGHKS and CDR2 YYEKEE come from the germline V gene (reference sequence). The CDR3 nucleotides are TGTGCCAGCAGCTTGACCCCGGGACAGGGGGCCTACGAGCAGTACTTC. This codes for CASSLTPGQGAYEQYF.

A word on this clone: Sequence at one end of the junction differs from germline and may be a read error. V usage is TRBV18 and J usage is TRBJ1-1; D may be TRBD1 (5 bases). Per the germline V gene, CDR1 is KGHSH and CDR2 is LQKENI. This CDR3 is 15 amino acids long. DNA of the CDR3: TGTGCCACCTCAGCTGGGGGGGGTGTAAGGTTTGAAGCTTTCTTT. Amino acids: CATSAGGGVRFEAFF.

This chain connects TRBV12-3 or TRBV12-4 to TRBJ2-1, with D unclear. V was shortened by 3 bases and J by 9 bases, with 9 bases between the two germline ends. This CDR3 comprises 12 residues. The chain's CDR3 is CASSLLPGEQFF. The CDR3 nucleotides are TGTGCCAGCAGTTTGCTCCCCGGTGAGCAGTTCTTC.